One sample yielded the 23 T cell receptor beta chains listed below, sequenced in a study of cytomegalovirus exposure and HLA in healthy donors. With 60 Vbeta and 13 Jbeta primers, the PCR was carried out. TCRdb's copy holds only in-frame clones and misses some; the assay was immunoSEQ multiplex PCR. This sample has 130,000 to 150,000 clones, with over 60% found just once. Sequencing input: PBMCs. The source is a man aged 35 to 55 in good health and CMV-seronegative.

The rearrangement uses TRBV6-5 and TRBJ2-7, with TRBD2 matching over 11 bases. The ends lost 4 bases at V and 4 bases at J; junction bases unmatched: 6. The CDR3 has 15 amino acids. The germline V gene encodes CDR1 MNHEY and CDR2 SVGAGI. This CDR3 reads CASSSSGTSGYEQYF. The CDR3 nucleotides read TGTGCCAGCAGTTCTTCCGGGACTAGCGGTTACGAGCAGTACTTC.

CDR3 sequence (DNA): TGTGCCAGCAGAACTCTTGACAGGGGTAGTGGCTACACCTTC. The encoded protein is CASRTLDRGSGYTF. The genes are TRBV27 and TRBJ1-2, with 8 nucleotides matching TRBD1. J lost 7 bases, V lost 6 bases, and 10 bases had no gene match. In germline, CDR1 is MNHEY, CDR2 SMNVEV (reference sequence). The CDR3 has 14 amino acids.

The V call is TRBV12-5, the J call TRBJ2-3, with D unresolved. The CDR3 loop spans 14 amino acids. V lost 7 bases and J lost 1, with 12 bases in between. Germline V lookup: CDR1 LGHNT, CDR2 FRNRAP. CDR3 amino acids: CASALGLGTDTQYF. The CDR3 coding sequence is TGTGCTAGTGCTCTAGGATTGGGCACAGATACGCAGTATTTT.

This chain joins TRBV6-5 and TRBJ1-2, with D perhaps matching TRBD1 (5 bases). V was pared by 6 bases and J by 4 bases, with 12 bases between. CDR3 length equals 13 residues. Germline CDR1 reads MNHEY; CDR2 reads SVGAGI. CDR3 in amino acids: CASRATASYGYTF. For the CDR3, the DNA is TGTGCCAGCAGGGCGACAGCTAGCTATGGCTACACCTTC.

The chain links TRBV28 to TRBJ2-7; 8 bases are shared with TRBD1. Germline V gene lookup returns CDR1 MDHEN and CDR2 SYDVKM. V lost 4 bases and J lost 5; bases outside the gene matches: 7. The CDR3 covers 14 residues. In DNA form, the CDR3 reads TGTGCCAGCAGTTCTCCGCAGGGGGCCCACGAGCAGTACTTC. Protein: CASSSPQGAHEQYF.

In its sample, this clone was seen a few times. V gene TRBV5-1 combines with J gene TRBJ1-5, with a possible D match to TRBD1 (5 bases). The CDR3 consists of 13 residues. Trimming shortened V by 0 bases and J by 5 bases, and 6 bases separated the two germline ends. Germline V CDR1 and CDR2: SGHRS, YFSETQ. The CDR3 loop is CASSLAGDQPQHF. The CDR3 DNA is TGCGCCAGCAGCTTGGCGGGGGATCAGCCCCAGCATTTT.

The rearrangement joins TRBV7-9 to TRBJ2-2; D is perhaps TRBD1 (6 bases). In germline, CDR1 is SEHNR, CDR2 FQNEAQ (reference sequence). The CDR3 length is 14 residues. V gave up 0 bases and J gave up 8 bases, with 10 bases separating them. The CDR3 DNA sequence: TGTGCCAGCAGCTTAGCGCTACAGGGAGGGGAGCTGTTTTTT. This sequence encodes CASSLALQGGELFF.

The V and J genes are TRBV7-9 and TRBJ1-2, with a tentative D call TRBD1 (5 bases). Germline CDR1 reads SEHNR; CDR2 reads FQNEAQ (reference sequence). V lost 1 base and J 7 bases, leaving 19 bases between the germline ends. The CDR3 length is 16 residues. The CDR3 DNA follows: TGTGCCAGCAGCTTAGGCAGGGCCCACTTTGTTAGTGGCTACACCTTC. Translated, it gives CASSLGRAHFVSGYTF.

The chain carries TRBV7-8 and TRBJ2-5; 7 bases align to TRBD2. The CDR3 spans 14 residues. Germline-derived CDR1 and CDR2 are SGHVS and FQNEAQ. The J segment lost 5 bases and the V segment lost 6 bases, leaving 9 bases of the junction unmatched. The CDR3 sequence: CASRRTREGETQYF. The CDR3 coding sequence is TGTGCCAGCAGAAGAACTAGGGAGGGGGAGACCCAGTACTTC.

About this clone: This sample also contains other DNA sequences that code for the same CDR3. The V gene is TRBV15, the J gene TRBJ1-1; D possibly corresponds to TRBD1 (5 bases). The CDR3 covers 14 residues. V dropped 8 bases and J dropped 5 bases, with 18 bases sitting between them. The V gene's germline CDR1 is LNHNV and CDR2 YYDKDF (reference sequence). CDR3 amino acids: CATDSTGVGTEAFF. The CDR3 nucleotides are TGTGCCACCGATTCGACGGGGGTGGGAACTGAAGCTTTCTTT.

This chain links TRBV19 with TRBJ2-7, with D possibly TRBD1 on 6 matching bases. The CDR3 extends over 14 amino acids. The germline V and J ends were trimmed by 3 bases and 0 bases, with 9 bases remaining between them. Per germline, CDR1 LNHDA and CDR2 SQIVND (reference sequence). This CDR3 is CASSIQGSSYEQYF. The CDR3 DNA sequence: TGTGCCAGTAGTATTCAGGGGAGCTCCTACGAGCAGTACTTC. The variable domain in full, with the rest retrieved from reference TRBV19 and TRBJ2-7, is DGGITQSPKYLFRKEGQNVTLSCEQNLNHDAMYWYRQDPGQGLRLIYYSQIVNDFQKGDIAEGYSVSREKKESFPLTVTSAQKNPTAFYLCASSIQGSSYEQYFGPGTRLTVT.

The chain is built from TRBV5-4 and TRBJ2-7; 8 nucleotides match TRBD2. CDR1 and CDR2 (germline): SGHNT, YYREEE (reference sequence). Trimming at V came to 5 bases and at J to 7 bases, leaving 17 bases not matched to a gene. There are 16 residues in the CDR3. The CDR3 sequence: CASSLPNGGAAAEQYF. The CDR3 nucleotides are TGTGCCAGCAGTTTACCAAACGGGGGGGCGGCTGCAGAGCAGTACTTC.

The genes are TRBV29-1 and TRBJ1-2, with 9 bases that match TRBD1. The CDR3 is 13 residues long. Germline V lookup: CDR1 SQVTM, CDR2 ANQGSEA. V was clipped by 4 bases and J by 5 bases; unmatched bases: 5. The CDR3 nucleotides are TGCAGCGTTGGGACAGGGGATCGGTATGGCTACACCTTC. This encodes CSVGTGDRYGYTF. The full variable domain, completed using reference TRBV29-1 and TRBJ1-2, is SAVISQKPSRDICQRGTSLTIQCQVDSQVTMMFWYRQQPGQSLTLIATANQGSEATYESGFVIDKFPISRPNLTFSTLTVSNMSPEDSSIYLCSVGTGDRYGYTFGSGTRLTVV.

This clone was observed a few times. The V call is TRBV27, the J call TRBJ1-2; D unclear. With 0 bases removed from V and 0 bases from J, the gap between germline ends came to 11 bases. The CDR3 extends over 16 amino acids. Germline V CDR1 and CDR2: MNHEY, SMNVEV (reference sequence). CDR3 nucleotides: TGTGCCAGCAGTTTATCTCCAGGAAGGACTAACTATGGCTACACCTTC. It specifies CASSLSPGRTNYGYTF.

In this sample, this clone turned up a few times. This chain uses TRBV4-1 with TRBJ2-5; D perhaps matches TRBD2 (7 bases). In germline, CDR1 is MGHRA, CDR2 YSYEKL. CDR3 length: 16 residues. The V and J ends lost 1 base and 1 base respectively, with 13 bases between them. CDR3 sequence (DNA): TGCGCCAGCAGCCAAGGGGGGGGCGGGTTCCAAGAGACCCAGTACTTC. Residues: CASSQGGGGFQETQYF.

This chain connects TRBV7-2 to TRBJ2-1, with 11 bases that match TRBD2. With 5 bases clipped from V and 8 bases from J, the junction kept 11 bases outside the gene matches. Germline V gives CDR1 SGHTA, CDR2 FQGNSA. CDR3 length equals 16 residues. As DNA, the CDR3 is TGTGCCAGCAGCGAAGGAGGACTAGCGGGTCTGGATGAGCAGTTCTTC. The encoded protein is CASSEGGLAGLDEQFF.

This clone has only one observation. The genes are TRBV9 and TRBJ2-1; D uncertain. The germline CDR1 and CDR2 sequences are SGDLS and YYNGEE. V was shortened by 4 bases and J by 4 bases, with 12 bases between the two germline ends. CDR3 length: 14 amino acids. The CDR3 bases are TGTGCCAGCAGCCCCGGTTCCGGGTACAATGAGCAGTTCTTC. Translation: CASSPGSGYNEQFF.

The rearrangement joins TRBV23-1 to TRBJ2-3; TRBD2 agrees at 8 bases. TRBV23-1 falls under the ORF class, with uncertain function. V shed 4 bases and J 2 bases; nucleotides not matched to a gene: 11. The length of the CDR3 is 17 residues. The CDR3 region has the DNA TGCGCCAGCAGTCTCTCGGGGGGGCACGTCCTCACAGATACGCAGTATTTT. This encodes CASSLSGGHVLTDTQYF.

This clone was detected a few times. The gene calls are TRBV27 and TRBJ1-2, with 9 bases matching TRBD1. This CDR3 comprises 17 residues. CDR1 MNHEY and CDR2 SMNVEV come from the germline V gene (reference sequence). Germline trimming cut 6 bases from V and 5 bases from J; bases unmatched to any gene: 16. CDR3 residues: CASSMDSGQGVRYGYTF. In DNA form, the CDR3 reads TGTGCCAGCAGCATGGATTCGGGACAGGGTGTACGTTATGGCTACACCTTC.

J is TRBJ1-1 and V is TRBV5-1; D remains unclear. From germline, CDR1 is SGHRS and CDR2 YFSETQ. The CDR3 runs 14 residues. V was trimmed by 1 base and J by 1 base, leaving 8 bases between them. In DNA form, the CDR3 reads TGCGCCAGCAGCTTGTCTATTGGGAACACTGAAGCTTTCTTT. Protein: CASSLSIGNTEAFF.

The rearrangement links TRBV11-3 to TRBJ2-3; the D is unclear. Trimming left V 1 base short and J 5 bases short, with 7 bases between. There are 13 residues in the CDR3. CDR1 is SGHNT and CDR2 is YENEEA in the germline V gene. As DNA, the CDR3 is TGTGCCAGCAGCTTAGGCCGCGGAGATACGCAGTATTTT. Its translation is CASSLGRGDTQYF.

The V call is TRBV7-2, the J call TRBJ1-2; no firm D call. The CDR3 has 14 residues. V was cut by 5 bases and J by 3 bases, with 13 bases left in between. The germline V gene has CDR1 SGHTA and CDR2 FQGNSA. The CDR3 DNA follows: TGTGCCAGCAGCCTCTTGGAGGGCTACTATGGCTACACCTTC. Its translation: CASSLLEGYYGYTF.

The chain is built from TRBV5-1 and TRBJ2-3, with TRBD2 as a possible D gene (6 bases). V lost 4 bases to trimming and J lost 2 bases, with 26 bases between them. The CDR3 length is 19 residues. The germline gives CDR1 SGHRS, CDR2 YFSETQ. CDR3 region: CASSPRPSGPRLFTDTQYF. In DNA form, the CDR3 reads TGCGCCAGCAGCCCGCGACCCAGCGGGCCCCGACTCTTCACAGATACGCAGTATTTT.